The rows below give T cell receptor beta chains drawn from one sample of a study of T cells in localized non-small cell lung cancer. Assay: immunoSEQ multiplex PCR; the TCRdb copy retains only in-frame clones and omits some. The table lists about 33,000 clones, approximately 86% of them singletons. Source: peripheral blood mononuclear cells, taken before any cancer treatment. Receptors originate from a man between 40 and 70 years old with stage III lung adenocarcinoma. CDR3s include the opening cysteine and the closing phenylalanine or tryptophan. Each record gives: V gene, D gene, clone size, J gene, CDR3 protein, CDR3 DNA. D genes are given only for firm matches. Clone size is shown for a subset of rows, as once, few, many or a class of expanded clone.

V gene: TRBV14; D gene: .; clone size: once; J gene: TRBJ1-6; CDR3 protein: CASSQNASPGGPLHF; CDR3 DNA: TGTGCCAGCAGCCAGAACGCCTCACCGGGGGGACCCCTCCACTTT
V gene: TRBV7-6; D gene: .; clone size: .; J gene: TRBJ2-7; CDR3 protein: CASSPQPGTPPYEQYF; CDR3 DNA: TGTGCCAGCAGCCCCCAACCCGGGACCCCTCCCTACGAGCAGTACTTC
V gene: TRBV9; D gene: .; clone size: .; J gene: TRBJ1-6; CDR3 protein: CASGGSLGFNSPLHF; CDR3 DNA: TGTGCCAGCGGGGGGAGCCTTGGTTTTAATTCACCCCTCCACTTT
V gene: TRBV6-1; D gene: .; clone size: .; J gene: TRBJ1-6; CDR3 protein: CASSEKGGRSPLHF; CDR3 DNA: TGTGCCAGCAGTGAAAAGGGTGGCAGGTCACCCCTCCACTTT
V gene: TRBV18; D gene: .; clone size: .; J gene: TRBJ2-3; CDR3 protein: CASSPNGGRDTQYF; CDR3 DNA: TGTGCCAGCTCACCCAACGGGGGGCGCGATACGCAGTATTTT
V gene: TRBV7-2; D gene: .; clone size: .; J gene: TRBJ2-3; CDR3 protein: CASSLGPMGPQFSTQYF; CDR3 DNA: TGTGCCAGCAGCTTAGGCCCCATGGGACCCCAATTTAGTACGCAGTATTTT
V gene: TRBV20-1; D gene: .; clone size: .; J gene: TRBJ2-7; CDR3 protein: CSAENQDEQYF; CDR3 DNA: TGCAGTGCCGAGAACCAGGACGAGCAGTACTTC
V gene: TRBV6-6; D gene: TRBD2; clone size: .; J gene: TRBJ2-1; CDR3 protein: CASSYQTSGVRNEQFF; CDR3 DNA: TGTGCCAGCAGTTACCAGACTAGCGGGGTTCGCAATGAGCAGTTCTTC
V gene: TRBV29-1; D gene: .; clone size: .; J gene: TRBJ1-1; CDR3 protein: CSAGKNAEAFF; CDR3 DNA: TGCAGCGCAGGGAAGAACGCTGAAGCTTTCTTT
V gene: TRBV12-5; D gene: TRBD2; clone size: .; J gene: TRBJ2-1; CDR3 protein: CASGLGTSGGNEQFF; CDR3 DNA: TGTGCTAGTGGTTTGGGGACTAGCGGGGGGAATGAGCAGTTCTTC
V gene: TRBV6-5; D gene: .; clone size: .; J gene: TRBJ2-2; CDR3 protein: CASIPAGTGELFF; CDR3 DNA: TGTGCCAGCATCCCAGCCGGCACCGGGGAGCTGTTTTTT
V gene: TRBV9; D gene: .; clone size: .; J gene: TRBJ2-3; CDR3 protein: CASSVDSTDTQYF; CDR3 DNA: TGTGCCAGCAGCGTAGACAGCACAGATACGCAGTATTTT
V gene: TRBV7-9; D gene: TRBD1; clone size: .; J gene: TRBJ1-1; CDR3 protein: CASSLSGTVNTEAFF; CDR3 DNA: TGTGCCAGCAGCTTATCCGGGACAGTCAACACTGAAGCTTTCTTT
V gene: TRBV11-3; D gene: TRBD1; clone size: .; J gene: TRBJ2-7; CDR3 protein: CASSLVGGQGVREQYF; CDR3 DNA: TGTGCCAGCAGCTTAGTCGGTGGACAGGGGGTACGCGAGCAGTACTTC
V gene: TRBV7-2; D gene: .; clone size: .; J gene: TRBJ2-3; CDR3 protein: CASSAGPTQYF; CDR3 DNA: TGTGCCAGCTCGGCGGGGCCTACGCAGTATTTT
V gene: TRBV7-8; D gene: .; clone size: .; J gene: TRBJ2-3; CDR3 protein: CASSLGGSYITDTQYF; CDR3 DNA: TGTGCCAGCAGCTTAGGGGGCTCGTATATCACAGATACGCAGTATTTT
V gene: TRBV2; D gene: TRBD1; clone size: .; J gene: TRBJ1-1; CDR3 protein: CASSDGRGVPEAFF; CDR3 DNA: TGTGCCAGCAGTGATGGCAGGGGGGTCCCTGAAGCTTTCTTT
V gene: TRBV2; D gene: TRBD2; clone size: .; J gene: TRBJ2-1; CDR3 protein: CASSRGQAGNEQFF; CDR3 DNA: TGTGCCAGCAGCCGGGGCCAAGCGGGGAATGAGCAGTTCTTC
V gene: TRBV9; D gene: TRBD1; clone size: .; J gene: TRBJ2-5; CDR3 protein: CASSPGQGLQETQYF; CDR3 DNA: TGTGCCAGCAGCCCCGGACAGGGGTTACAGGAGACCCAGTACTTC
V gene: TRBV9; D gene: TRBD2; clone size: .; J gene: TRBJ2-3; CDR3 protein: CASSRGLGGGTDTQYF; CDR3 DNA: TGTGCCAGCAGCCGCGGGTTGGGGGGGGGCACAGATACGCAGTATTTT
V gene: TRBV10-3; D gene: .; clone size: .; J gene: TRBJ2-7; CDR3 protein: CAISGSDGSYEQYF; CDR3 DNA: TGTGCCATCAGTGGTAGCGATGGATCCTACGAGCAGTACTTC
V gene: TRBV5-1; D gene: .; clone size: .; J gene: TRBJ2-2; CDR3 protein: CASSWSGETGELFF; CDR3 DNA: TGCGCCAGCAGCTGGTCAGGGGAGACCGGGGAGCTGTTTTTT
V gene: TRBV30; D gene: TRBD1; clone size: .; J gene: TRBJ1-1; CDR3 protein: CAWSVGRTGVTEAFF; CDR3 DNA: TGTGCCTGGAGTGTAGGTAGGACAGGGGTGACTGAAGCTTTCTTT
V gene: TRBV27; D gene: .; clone size: few; J gene: TRBJ1-2; CDR3 protein: CASSSYRQTTNYGYTF; CDR3 DNA: TGTGCCAGCAGTTCCTATCGACAGACTACTAACTATGGCTACACCTTC
V gene: TRBV5-6; D gene: .; clone size: .; J gene: TRBJ2-1; CDR3 protein: CASSLVRSYNEQFF; CDR3 DNA: TGTGCCAGCAGCTTGGTTCGATCCTACAATGAGCAGTTCTTC
V gene: TRBV7-8; D gene: .; clone size: .; J gene: TRBJ1-5; CDR3 protein: CASRQTGFEPNQPQHF; CDR3 DNA: TGTGCCAGCAGGCAGACAGGTTTCGAACCCAATCAGCCCCAGCATTTT